A single T cell receptor (beta chain) is shown here with its context. Germline values: CDR1 SGHAT, CDR2 FQNNGV. Trimming shortened V by 5 bases and J by 4 bases, and 10 bases separated the two germline ends. This CDR3 is built from 13 residues. This table comes from immunoSEQ multiplex PCR, and its TCRdb copy is limited to in-frame clones, with some not included. Of roughly 30,000 clones in the sample, approximately 82% are singletons; the top ten hold roughly 7.3%. These data belong to a study of blood T cell repertoires in COVID-19. Material: peripheral blood. The origin of this receptor is an older woman with acute or convalescent COVID-19. The V call is TRBV11-2, the J call TRBJ2-3, with unresolved D. The CDR3 DNA sequence: TGTGCCAGCAGCCCCCGACTTCCAGATACGCAGTATTTT. This gives the protein CASSPRLPDTQYF.